This passage covers 21 T cell receptor beta chains from one sample sequenced in a study of graft-versus-host responses after intestinal transplantation. Their target antigens are unknown. Sequenced by immunoSEQ multiplex PCR; TCRdb stores in-frame clones only, minus some. The sample lists about 120,000 clones; 85% to 95% were seen once. The starting material was unstimulated CD4+ T cells sorted from spleen or lymph node cells, obtained before intestinal transplant. These receptors were collected from a human donor who received an intestinal transplant.

V is TRBV5-1 and J is TRBJ2-1; 9 nucleotides match TRBD2. Per the germline V gene, CDR1 is SGHRS and CDR2 is YFSETQ. V lost 0 bases to trimming and J lost 4 bases; unmatched junction nucleotides: 8. The CDR3 has 17 amino acids. CDR3 loop: CASSLGGTSKLYNEQFF. CDR3 sequence (DNA): TGCGCCAGCAGCTTGGGTGGGACTAGCAAGCTTTACAATGAGCAGTTCTTC.

J is TRBJ1-1 and V is TRBV7-6; weak D call: TRBD1 (6 bases). V lost 1 base to trimming and J lost 0 bases, with 18 bases between them. The CDR3 loop spans 18 amino acids. Germline-derived CDR1 and CDR2 are SGHVS and FNYEAQ. The CDR3 here is CASSLVQGLSEVNTEAFF. For the CDR3, the DNA is TGTGCCAGCAGCTTAGTACAGGGCCTCTCAGAGGTGAACACTGAAGCTTTCTTT.

The chain uses TRBV6-5 and TRBJ2-1; the D gene is possibly TRBD2 (6 bases). The CDR3 is 15 residues long. V lost 6 bases and J 0 bases, leaving 12 bases between the germline ends. The germline gives CDR1 MNHEY, CDR2 SVGAGI. CDR3 DNA: TGTGCCAGCAGACAAGGAGGGAGCTCCTACAATGAGCAGTTCTTC. Its protein is CASRQGGSSYNEQFF.

The count of this clone is one. V and J are TRBV27 and TRBJ2-7, with TRBD1 matching over 8 bases. This CDR3 comprises 13 residues. The V gene end was trimmed by 3 bases and the J gene end by 9 bases; junction bases not matched to a gene: 7. Germline CDR1 is MNHEY and CDR2 is SMNVEV (reference sequence). The CDR3 DNA follows: TGTGCCAGCAGTTTCTATGACAGGGGCTGGCAGTACTTC. This gives the protein CASSFYDRGWQYF.

V and J are TRBV29-1 and TRBJ2-7; maybe TRBD1 (6 bases). V was shortened by 1 base and J by 6 bases, with 13 bases between the two germline ends. Germline V lookup: CDR1 SQVTM, CDR2 ANQGSEA. The CDR3 extends over 13 amino acids. The CDR3 coding sequence is TGCAGCGTTGAAGTTCGTGGCAGGGGCGAGCAGTACTTC. This gives the protein CSVEVRGRGEQYF.

The gene calls are TRBV5-1 and TRBJ2-7, with D unresolved. The CDR3 totals 12 residues. Deletions cut 0 bases from V and 6 bases from J, with 7 bases between. Per the germline V gene, CDR1 is SGHRS and CDR2 is YFSETQ. The CDR3 loop reads CASSLGGGEQYF. Here the CDR3 DNA reads TGCGCCAGCAGCTTGGGTGGCGGCGAGCAGTACTTC. The whole variable domain, remainder taken from reference TRBV5-1 and TRBJ2-7, is KAGVTQTPRYLIKTRGQQVTLSCSPISGHRSVSWYQQTPGQGLQFLFEYFSETQRNKGNFPGRFSGRQFSNSRSEMNVSTLELGDSALYLCASSLGGGEQYFGPGTRLTVT.

The rearrangement joins TRBV29-1 to TRBJ2-2; 12 nucleotides agree with TRBD2. CDR1 and CDR2 from the germline V gene are SQVTM and ANQGSEA. V was pared by 7 bases and J by 6 bases, with 6 bases of the junction left unmatched. The CDR3 has 14 amino acids. CDR3 sequence reads: CSGRLAGAAGELFF. Written as DNA, the CDR3 is TGCAGCGGACGACTAGCGGGAGCAGCCGGGGAGCTGTTTTTT.

The J gene is TRBJ2-1, the V gene TRBV19, with 8 bases identical to TRBD2. Germline lookup yields CDR1 LNHDA and CDR2 SQIVND (reference sequence). The CDR3 covers 16 residues. Trimming took 4 bases from V and 3 from J; bases not matched to a gene: 8. The CDR3 bases are TGTGCCAGTAGTAAACCCAGCGGGAGAATCTACAATGAGCAGTTCTTC. This gives the protein CASSKPSGRIYNEQFF.

This clone has only a few counts. This chain connects TRBV6-1 to TRBJ2-7, with D perhaps matching TRBD2 (5 bases). V lost 7 bases and J lost 2, with 18 bases in between. This CDR3 spans 15 amino acids. Germline assignment: CDR1 MNHNS and CDR2 SASEGT. The CDR3 protein is CASKQRQAVTYEQYF. DNA for the CDR3: TGTGCCAGCAAACAGCGGCAGGCGGTGACCTACGAGCAGTACTTC.

The chain has TRBV15 and TRBJ2-7; 7 nucleotides line up with TRBD1. V lost 5 bases, J lost 2 bases, and 6 bases stayed unmatched. CDR3 length: 14 residues. Germline CDR1 LNHNV, CDR2 YYDKDF (reference sequence). CDR3 amino acids: CATSDRVGAYEQYF. As DNA, the CDR3 is TGTGCCACCAGCGACAGGGTTGGCGCCTACGAGCAGTACTTC.

This clone has just a few counts. The chain employs TRBV7-9 and TRBJ2-1, with TRBD1 as a possible D gene (5 bases). Germline V gives CDR1 SEHNR, CDR2 FQNEAQ (reference sequence). The CDR3 is made up of 13 amino acids. The V end was cut by 1 base, the J end by 9 bases, with 10 bases between. The CDR3 bases are TGTGCCAGCAGCTTAGACAGGTTAGGTGAGCAGTTCTTC. It translates to CASSLDRLGEQFF. Combining the CDR3 with reference TRBV7-9 and TRBJ2-1 gives the whole variable domain DTGVSQNPRHKITKRGQNVTFRCDPISEHNRLYWYRQTLGQGPEFLTYFQNEAQLEKSRLLSDRFSAERPKGSFSTLEIQRTEQGDSAMYLCASSLDRLGEQFFGPGTRLTVL.

The chain employs TRBV18 and TRBJ2-3, with unresolved D. In germline, CDR1 is KGHSH, CDR2 LQKENI. V lost 5 bases and J lost 5, with 8 bases in between. The CDR3 runs to 12 residues. The CDR3 region has the DNA TGTGCCAGCTCAGGGGATTTAGATACGCAGTATTTT. Residues: CASSGDLDTQYF.

The rearrangement links TRBV27 to TRBJ1-1, with D unresolved. V lost 0 bases, J lost 8 bases, and 13 bases lay in between. This CDR3 is 14 amino acids long. Germline CDR1 reads MNHEY; CDR2 reads SMNVEV (reference sequence). The CDR3 is CASSLSRGSREAFF. The CDR3 bases are TGTGCCAGCAGTTTATCGCGCGGTTCAAGAGAAGCTTTCTTT.

The J gene is TRBJ1-1, the V gene TRBV28, with TRBD1 matching 8 bases. Per the germline V gene, CDR1 is MDHEN and CDR2 is SYDVKM. The length of the CDR3 is 15 residues. V shed 6 bases, J shed 2 bases, and the junction held 8 bases outside the gene matches. In DNA form, the CDR3 reads TGTGCCAGCAGGGAGGGACAGGCACAAAACACTGAAGCTTTCTTT. This codes for CASREGQAQNTEAFF.

The chain uses TRBV14 and TRBJ1-1, with 7 bases identical to TRBD1. V was clipped by 0 bases and J by 7 bases; unmatched bases: 8. This CDR3 is 15 amino acids long. Germline values: CDR1 SGHDN, CDR2 FVKESK. DNA of the CDR3: TGTGCCAGCAGCCAAGAGGTGGTAAGGGGGCGTGAAGCTTTCTTT. Its protein is CASSQEVVRGREAFF.

This clone was counted a few times. The chain carries TRBV6-6 and TRBJ1-2, with D maybe TRBD1 (6 bases). From germline, CDR1 is MNHNY and CDR2 SVGAGI (reference sequence). V was cut by 7 bases and J by 2 bases, with 11 bases left in between. This CDR3 comprises 13 residues. CDR3 residues: CASTPGQNYGYTF. The CDR3 DNA reads TGTGCCAGCACCCCGGGACAAAACTATGGCTACACCTTC.

The gene calls are TRBV2 and TRBJ1-1; D may be TRBD1 (6 bases). The CDR3 spans 14 residues. Germline lookup yields CDR1 SNHLY and CDR2 FYNNEI. Trimming removed 5 bases from V and 4 bases from J, with 14 bases in between. For the CDR3, the DNA is TGTGCCAGCAGTAAAGGGGGGCGCGGCACTGAAGCTTTCTTT. The encoded protein is CASSKGGRGTEAFF.

The chain carries TRBV27 and TRBJ2-2, with D uncertain. Germline V gene sequence: CDR1 MNHEY, CDR2 SMNVEV (reference sequence). The ends were cut back, 5 bases at V and 7 bases at J, with 8 bases in the middle. This CDR3 has 12 residues. Here the CDR3 DNA reads TGTGCCAGCAGTCCCTGGGGCGGGGAGCTGTTTTTT. Translation: CASSPWGGELFF.

The chain carries TRBV27 and TRBJ1-2, with D hard to call. Trimming left V 5 bases short and J 0 bases short, with 13 bases between. Germline CDR1 and CDR2: MNHEY and SMNVEV (reference sequence). The CDR3 contains 15 residues. Here the CDR3 DNA reads TGTGCCAGCAGTCCTCGACGGACTTCTAACTATGGCTACACCTTC. It codes for CASSPRRTSNYGYTF.

The chain couples TRBV29-1 to TRBJ2-1, with D unclear. CDR1 is SQVTM, CDR2 ANQGSEA, per germline. CDR3 size: 14 residues. With 5 bases removed from V and 0 bases from J, the gap between germline ends came to 11 bases. The CDR3 DNA follows: TGCAGCGTTCTCGACCCACACTCCTACAATGAGCAGTTCTTC. As protein: CSVLDPHSYNEQFF.

The genes are TRBV6-6 and TRBJ2-7; TRBD1 agrees at 9 bases. Trimming cost V 11 bases and J 3 bases; bases outside gene matches: 11. The CDR3 sequence is 14 residues long. Germline V gene sequence: CDR1 MNHNY, CDR2 SVGAGI (reference sequence). Here the CDR3 reads CAVRSRDRDYEQYF. DNA for the CDR3: TGTGCCGTCAGGTCTCGGGACAGGGACTACGAGCAGTACTTC.